The clone carrying this TCR beta chain was counted a few times. Its antigen is unidentified. This CDR3 has 16 amino acids. The V and J ends lost 5 bases and 4 bases, in that order; junction bases with no gene match: 3. Per germline, CDR1 LNHNV and CDR2 YYDKDF (reference sequence). These data belong to a study of T cells in Graves' hyperthyroidism and ophthalmopathy. Study results and limitations: Before onset, ophthalmopathy was predicted by the model a median roughly 6.4 months earlier.

It was RNA transcripts that yielded the amplified TCR beta CDR3 regions. A first-round RT-PCR of the TCR CDR3 used the HTBI primer set. TCRdb re-called the multiplex PCR reads with MiXCR, one entry per CDR3 protein. The table has roughly 570,000 distinct CDR3 sequences, about 45% seen once. Sequences were obtained from peripheral blood or thyroid tissue (not recorded which). The V gene is TRBV15, the J gene TRBJ2-3; 16 bases fit TRBD2. This receptor was identified in a woman younger than 30 with Graves' hyperthyroidism. CDR3 bases: TGTGCCACCAGCCCGGGACTAGCGGGAGGGCCAGATACGCAGTATTTT. Its protein is CATSPGLAGGPDTQYF.